The 8 T cell receptor beta chains below all came from one sample that was sequenced in a study of T-cell memory formation after mild COVID-19. Each CDR3 protein is one row after TCRdb ran MiXCR on the 5' RACE reads. The data hold 450,000 or so distinct CDR3 sequences, with roughly 25% observed a single time. Material for sequencing was PBMCs or a T cell subset sorted from them (not recorded which). These receptors all stem from an adult woman who had mild COVID-19 (a few samples of this study predate the infection). Cell type and time point are not known.

This clonotype was observed a handful of times. The DNA of the CDR3 is TGTGCCACCAGCAGAGATCTTTTGGAGACCCAGTACTTC. This sequence encodes CATSRDLLETQYF. The rearrangement uses TRBV15 and TRBJ2-5; D gene unclear. Germline V CDR1 and CDR2: LNHNV, YYDKDF (reference sequence). The CDR3 totals 13 residues. Trimming cost V 0 bases and J 5 bases, with 7 bases left between them.

The gene calls are TRBV9 and TRBJ2-1; 7 bases are a match to TRBD1. From germline, CDR1 is SGDLS and CDR2 YYNGEE. V lost 3 bases, J lost 1 base, and 4 bases stayed unmatched. CDR3 length: 15 amino acids. The CDR3 loop reads CASSGGGGSYNEQFF. The CDR3 DNA sequence: TGTGCCAGCAGCGGAGGGGGCGGATCCTACAATGAGCAGTTCTTC.

The sample holds a few counts of this clonotype. CDR3 bases: TGTGCCACCAGTGATTTGGGCCGGGGGGGCGGTAGAGAAGAGGAGCTGTTTTTT. It yields the protein CATSDLGRGGGREEELFF. The chain combines TRBV24-1 with TRBJ2-2, with 8 bases matching TRBD2. Germline trimming cut 0 bases from V and 10 bases from J; bases unmatched to any gene: 15. Germline CDR1 is KGHDR and CDR2 is SFDVKD. This CDR3 region has 18 residues.

The chain links TRBV7-8 to TRBJ1-1; D is uncertain. Germline CDR1 is SGHVS and CDR2 is FQNEAQ. V was pared by 4 bases and J by 2 bases, with 8 bases between. CDR3 length equals 13 residues. CDR3 bases: TGTGCCAGCAGCTCCTTCTTAAACACTGAAGCTTTCTTT. This sequence encodes CASSSFLNTEAFF. Filled out from reference TRBV7-8 and TRBJ1-1, the complete variable domain reads GAGVSQSPRYKVAKRGQDVALRCDPISGHVSLFWYQQALGQGPEFLTYFQNEAQLDKSGLPSDRFFAERPEGSVSTLKIQRTQQEDSAVYLCASSSFLNTEAFFGQGTRLTVV.

There are a few counts of this clonotype. CDR3 coding DNA: TGCGCCAGCAGCCACCGAGCAGGGAACACTGAAGCTTTCTTT. This codes for CASSHRAGNTEAFF. V usage is TRBV4-3 and J usage is TRBJ1-1; no reliable D call. Trimming shortened V by 3 bases and J by 1 base, and 9 bases separated the two germline ends. Germline lookup yields CDR1 LGHNA and CDR2 YSLEER. The CDR3 is 14 amino acids.

The chain has TRBV14 and TRBJ1-2, with 9 nucleotides matching TRBD1. After removal of 4 bases from V and 8 bases from J, the junction contained 8 bases not matched to a gene. The CDR3 length is 14 residues. Looked up from germline, CDR1 is SGHDN and CDR2 is FVKESK. CDR3 sequence (DNA): TGTGCCAGCAGCCCGTTGGGACAGGGTGCGGGCTACACCTTC. Protein product: CASSPLGQGAGYTF.

This clonotype was seen only a few times. The V and J genes are TRBV5-1 and TRBJ2-7; D possibly matches TRBD1 or TRBD2 (5 bases each). V was cut by 4 bases and J by 8 bases, with 16 bases left in between. CDR1 SGHRS and CDR2 YFSETQ come from the germline V gene. The CDR3 is 13 amino acids. In DNA form, the CDR3 reads TGCGCCAGCAGCCCCGGGACCGATGGGAAGCAGTACTTC. Residues: CASSPGTDGKQYF.

This chain uses TRBV7-3 with TRBJ2-1, with 8 bases lining up with TRBD1. The CDR3 covers 16 residues. Germline CDR1 reads SGHTA; CDR2 reads FQGTGA. J lost 0 bases, V lost 6 bases, and 7 bases had no gene match. CDR3 sequence reads: CASSHTGGSSYNEQFF. The DNA of the CDR3 is TGTGCCAGCAGTCATACAGGGGGTAGCTCCTACAATGAGCAGTTCTTC.